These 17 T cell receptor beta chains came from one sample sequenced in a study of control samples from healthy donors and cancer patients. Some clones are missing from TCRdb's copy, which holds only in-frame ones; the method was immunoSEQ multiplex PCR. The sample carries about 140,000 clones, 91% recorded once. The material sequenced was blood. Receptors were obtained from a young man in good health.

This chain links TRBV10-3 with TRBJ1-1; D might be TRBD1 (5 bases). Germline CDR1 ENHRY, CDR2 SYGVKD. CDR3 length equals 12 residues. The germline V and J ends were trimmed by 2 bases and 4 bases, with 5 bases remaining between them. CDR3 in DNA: TGTGCCATCAGTGAGGGGGCCACTGAAGCTTTCTTT. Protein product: CAISEGATEAFF.

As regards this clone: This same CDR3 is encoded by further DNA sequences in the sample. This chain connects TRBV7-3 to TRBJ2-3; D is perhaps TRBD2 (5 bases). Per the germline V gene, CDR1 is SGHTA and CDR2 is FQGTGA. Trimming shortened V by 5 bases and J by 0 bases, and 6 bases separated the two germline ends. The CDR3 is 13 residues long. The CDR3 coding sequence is TGTGCCAGCAGCACGGGAAGCACAGATACGCAGTATTTT. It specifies CASSTGSTDTQYF.

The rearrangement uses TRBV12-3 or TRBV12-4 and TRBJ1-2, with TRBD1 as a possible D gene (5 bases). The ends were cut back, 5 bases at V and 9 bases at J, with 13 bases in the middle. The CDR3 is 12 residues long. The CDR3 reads CASSSQGQSYTF. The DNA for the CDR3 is TGTGCCAGCAGTAGTCAGGGCCAGAGCTACACCTTC.

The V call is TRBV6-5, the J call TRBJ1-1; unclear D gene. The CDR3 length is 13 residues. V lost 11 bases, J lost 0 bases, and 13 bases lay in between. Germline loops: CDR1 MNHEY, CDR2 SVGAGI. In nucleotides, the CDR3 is TGTGCCTCATCGGCACGAATGAACACTGAAGCTTTCTTT. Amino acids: CASSARMNTEAFF.

This CDR3 is CASSQNPGLHPTDTQYF. In nucleotides, the CDR3 is TGTGCCAGCAGCCAGAACCCGGGACTCCATCCTACGGATACGCAGTATTTT. The chain has TRBV7-9 and TRBJ2-3; D is perhaps TRBD2 (6 bases). Trimming removed 5 bases from V and 6 bases from J, with 24 bases in between. Germline values: CDR1 SEHNR, CDR2 FQNEAQ (reference sequence). This CDR3 comprises 17 residues.

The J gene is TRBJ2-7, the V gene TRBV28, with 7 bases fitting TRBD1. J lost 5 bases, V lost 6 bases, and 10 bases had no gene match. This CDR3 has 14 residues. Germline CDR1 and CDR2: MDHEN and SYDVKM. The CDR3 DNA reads TGTGCCAGCAGACCGGACAGGCAGACCCACGAGCAGTACTTC. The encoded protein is CASRPDRQTHEQYF. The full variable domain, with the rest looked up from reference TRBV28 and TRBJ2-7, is DVKVTQSSRYLVKRTGEKVFLECVQDMDHENMFWYRQDPGLGLRLIYFSYDVKMKEKGDIPEGYSVSREKKERFSLILESASTNQTSMYLCASRPDRQTHEQYFGPGTRLTVT.

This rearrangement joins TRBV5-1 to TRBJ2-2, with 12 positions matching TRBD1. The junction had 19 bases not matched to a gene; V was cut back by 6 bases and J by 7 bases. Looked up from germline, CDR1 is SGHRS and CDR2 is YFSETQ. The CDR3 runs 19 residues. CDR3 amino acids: CASTKRVSTGQGAGGELFF. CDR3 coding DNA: TGCGCCAGCACCAAGAGGGTGTCGACGGGACAGGGGGCCGGCGGGGAGCTGTTTTTT.

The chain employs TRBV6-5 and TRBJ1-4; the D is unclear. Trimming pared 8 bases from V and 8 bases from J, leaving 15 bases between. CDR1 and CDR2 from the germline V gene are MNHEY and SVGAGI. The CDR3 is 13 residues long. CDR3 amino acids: CASARENREKLFF. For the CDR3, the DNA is TGTGCCAGCGCCCGGGAAAATCGGGAAAAACTGTTTTTT.

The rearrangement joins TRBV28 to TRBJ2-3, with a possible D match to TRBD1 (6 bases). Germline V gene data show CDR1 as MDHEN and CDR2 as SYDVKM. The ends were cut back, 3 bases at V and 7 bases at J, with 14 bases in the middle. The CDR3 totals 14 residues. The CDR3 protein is CASSFFQGRNTQYF. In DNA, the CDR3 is TGTGCCAGCAGTTTTTTTCAGGGGCGTAATACGCAGTATTTT. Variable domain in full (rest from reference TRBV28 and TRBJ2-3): DVKVTQSSRYLVKRTGEKVFLECVQDMDHENMFWYRQDPGLGLRLIYFSYDVKMKEKGDIPEGYSVSREKKERFSLILESASTNQTSMYLCASSFFQGRNTQYFGPGTRLTVL.

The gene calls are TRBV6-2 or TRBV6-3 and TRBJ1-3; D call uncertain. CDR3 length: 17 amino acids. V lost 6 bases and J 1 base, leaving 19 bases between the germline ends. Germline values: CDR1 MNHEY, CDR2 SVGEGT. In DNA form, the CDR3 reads TGTGCCAGCAGCCTTAGGGCGTGGAGGGTGTCTGGAAACACCATATATTTT. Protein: CASSLRAWRVSGNTIYF.

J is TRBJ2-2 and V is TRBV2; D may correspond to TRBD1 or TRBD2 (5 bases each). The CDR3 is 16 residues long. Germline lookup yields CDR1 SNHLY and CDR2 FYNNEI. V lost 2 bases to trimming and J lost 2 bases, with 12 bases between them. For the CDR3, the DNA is TGTGCCAGCAGTGAAAATCGAGGGGAAAACACCGGGGAGCTGTTTTTT. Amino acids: CASSENRGENTGELFF.

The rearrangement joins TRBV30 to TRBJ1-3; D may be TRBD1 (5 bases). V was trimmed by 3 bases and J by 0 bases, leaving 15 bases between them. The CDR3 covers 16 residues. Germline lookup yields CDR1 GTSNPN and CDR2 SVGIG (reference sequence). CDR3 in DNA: TGTGCCTGGAGCCGAGGGACTCCCGTCTCTGGAAACACCATATATTTT. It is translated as CAWSRGTPVSGNTIYF.

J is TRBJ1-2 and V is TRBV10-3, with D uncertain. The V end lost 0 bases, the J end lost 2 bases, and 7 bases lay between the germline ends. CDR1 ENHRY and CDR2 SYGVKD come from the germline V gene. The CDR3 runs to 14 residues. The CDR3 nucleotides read TGTGCCATCAGTGAGTCGATGGGAAACTATGGCTACACCTTC. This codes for CAISESMGNYGYTF.

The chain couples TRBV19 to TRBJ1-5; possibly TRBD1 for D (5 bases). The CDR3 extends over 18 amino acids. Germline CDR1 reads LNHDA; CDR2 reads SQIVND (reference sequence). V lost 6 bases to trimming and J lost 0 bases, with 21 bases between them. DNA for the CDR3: TGTGCCAGTAGCAAGGGACTCACGCGAAGCCTTAGCAATCAGCCCCAGCATTTT. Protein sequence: CASSKGLTRSLSNQPQHF.

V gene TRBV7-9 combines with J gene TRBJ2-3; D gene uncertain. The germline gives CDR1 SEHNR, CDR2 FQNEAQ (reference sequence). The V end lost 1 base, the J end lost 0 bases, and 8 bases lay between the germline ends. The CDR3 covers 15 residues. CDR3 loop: CASSLVSSSTDTQYF. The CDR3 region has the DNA TGTGCCAGCAGCTTAGTCTCCTCTAGCACAGATACGCAGTATTTT. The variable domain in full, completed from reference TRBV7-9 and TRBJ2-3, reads DTGVSQNPRHKITKRGQNVTFRCDPISEHNRLYWYRQTLGQGPEFLTYFQNEAQLEKSRLLSDRFSAERPKGSFSTLEIQRTEQGDSAMYLCASSLVSSSTDTQYFGPGTRLTVL.

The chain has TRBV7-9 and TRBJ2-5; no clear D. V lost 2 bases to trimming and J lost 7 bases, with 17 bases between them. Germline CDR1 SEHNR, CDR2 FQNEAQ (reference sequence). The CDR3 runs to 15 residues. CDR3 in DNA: TGTGCCAGCAGCTTAAGCACGGCTAGAGGCCCGACCCAGTACTTC. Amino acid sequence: CASSLSTARGPTQYF.

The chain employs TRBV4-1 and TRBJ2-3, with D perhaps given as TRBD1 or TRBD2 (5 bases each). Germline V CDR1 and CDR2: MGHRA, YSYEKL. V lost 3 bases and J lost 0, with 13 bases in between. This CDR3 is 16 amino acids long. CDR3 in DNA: TGCGCCAGCAGCCACCCGACGGGACCTAGCACAGATACGCAGTATTTT. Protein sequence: CASSHPTGPSTDTQYF.